Listed below are T cell receptor beta chains from one sample, sequenced in a study of a mutant IDH1 vaccine in newly diagnosed glioma. TCRdb keeps only in-frame clones here, not all; method: immunoSEQ multiplex PCR. The sample lists around 37,000 clones, roughly 92% occurring once. This material consisted of PBMCs, taken from a glioma patient treated with radiotherapy, temozolomide or both. Every receptor here comes from a man aged 18 to 30 with glioma. The CDR3 runs from the conserved cysteine through the conserved F or W. The D gene is left open where the match is weak. The size entry is marked missing in some rows and otherwise reads once, few, many or a size class.

clone size: once; J gene: TRBJ1-1; V gene: TRBV21-1; D gene: NA; CDR3 protein: CASSKGRDSSNTEAFF; CDR3 DNA: TGTGCCAGCAGCAAAGGTCGCGACAGTTCGAACACTGAAGCTTTCTTT
clone size: once; J gene: TRBJ2-2; V gene: TRBV7-9; D gene: NA; CDR3 protein: CASSFTGTGYTGELFF; CDR3 DNA: TGTGCCAGCAGCTTCACCGGGACCGGTTACACCGGGGAGCTGTTTTTT
clone size: NA; J gene: TRBJ2-1; V gene: TRBV6-5; D gene: TRBD1; CDR3 protein: CASRPTTGVQFF; CDR3 DNA: TGTGCCAGCAGACCAACGACAGGGGTGCAGTTCTTC
clone size: NA; J gene: TRBJ1-4; V gene: TRBV28; D gene: TRBD1; CDR3 protein: CASRGDRGRGEKLFF; CDR3 DNA: TGTGCCAGCAGGGGGGACAGGGGGCGCGGGGAAAAACTGTTTTTT
clone size: NA; J gene: TRBJ1-4; V gene: TRBV30; D gene: NA; CDR3 protein: CAWSVLREKLFF; CDR3 DNA: TGTGCCTGGAGTGTATTACGGGAAAAACTGTTTTTT
clone size: NA; J gene: TRBJ1-1; V gene: TRBV14; D gene: NA; CDR3 protein: CASSHLGASGTEAFF; CDR3 DNA: TGTGCCAGCAGTCACCTGGGGGCCTCGGGCACTGAAGCTTTCTTT
clone size: NA; J gene: TRBJ2-2; V gene: TRBV29-1; D gene: NA; CDR3 protein: CSVVTSTGELFF; CDR3 DNA: TGCAGCGTGGTTACTAGCACCGGGGAGCTGTTTTTT
clone size: NA; J gene: TRBJ2-1; V gene: TRBV9; D gene: NA; CDR3 protein: CASSVGSDGSYNEQFF; CDR3 DNA: TGTGCCAGCAGCGTCGGAAGCGATGGATCCTACAATGAGCAGTTCTTC
clone size: NA; J gene: TRBJ2-7; V gene: TRBV7-9; D gene: NA; CDR3 protein: CASSLAEGGDAYF; CDR3 DNA: TGTGCCAGCAGCTTAGCAGAGGGGGGAGATGCGTACTTC
clone size: once; J gene: TRBJ1-2; V gene: TRBV5-5; D gene: NA; CDR3 protein: CASSLAGYGYTF; CDR3 DNA: TGTGCCAGCAGCTTGGCCGGCTATGGCTACACCTTC
clone size: NA; J gene: TRBJ1-2; V gene: TRBV14; D gene: NA; CDR3 protein: CASSHRGLPGGYTF; CDR3 DNA: TGTGCCAGCAGCCATCGCGGACTCCCCGGGGGCTACACCTTC
clone size: NA; J gene: TRBJ1-4; V gene: TRBV10-3; D gene: NA; CDR3 protein: CAISDLGSSKKLFF; CDR3 DNA: TGTGCCATCAGTGACCTGGGGAGTAGTAAAAAACTGTTTTTT
clone size: once; J gene: TRBJ1-4; V gene: TRBV5-4; D gene: TRBD1; CDR3 protein: CASSLGGTATNEKLFF; CDR3 DNA: TGTGCCAGCAGCCTGGGTGGGACAGCAACTAATGAAAAACTGTTTTTT
clone size: NA; J gene: TRBJ2-3; V gene: TRBV9; D gene: TRBD1; CDR3 protein: CASSVSGGGGTDTQYF; CDR3 DNA: TGTGCCAGCAGCGTATCAGGGGGCGGGGGCACAGATACGCAGTATTTT
clone size: NA; J gene: TRBJ2-7; V gene: TRBV25-1; D gene: NA; CDR3 protein: CASSPRQAGPLSYEQYF; CDR3 DNA: TGTGCCAGCAGCCCCAGACAGGCCGGCCCCCTTTCCTACGAGCAGTACTTC
clone size: NA; J gene: TRBJ2-5; V gene: TRBV6-5; D gene: NA; CDR3 protein: CASSYSGPRAQYF; CDR3 DNA: TGTGCCAGCAGTTACTCAGGCCCAAGGGCCCAGTACTTC
clone size: NA; J gene: TRBJ1-1; V gene: TRBV6-5; D gene: TRBD1; CDR3 protein: CASSYTGALNTEAFF; CDR3 DNA: TGTGCCAGCAGTTACACAGGGGCCCTGAACACTGAAGCTTTCTTT
clone size: NA; J gene: TRBJ1-1; V gene: TRBV29-1; D gene: NA; CDR3 protein: CSVVSGQNTEAFF; CDR3 DNA: TGCAGCGTTGTGTCAGGCCAGAACACTGAAGCTTTCTTT
clone size: NA; J gene: TRBJ2-7; V gene: TRBV14; D gene: NA; CDR3 protein: CASSPLGWVYEQYF; CDR3 DNA: TGTGCCAGCAGCCCCCTAGGCTGGGTCTACGAGCAGTACTTC
clone size: NA; J gene: TRBJ2-1; V gene: TRBV29-1; D gene: NA; CDR3 protein: CSVDSLLSSYNEQFF; CDR3 DNA: TGCAGCGTTGATTCTTTATTGAGCTCCTACAATGAGCAGTTCTTC
clone size: NA; J gene: TRBJ1-4; V gene: TRBV6-1; D gene: NA; CDR3 protein: CASSPNRQGGEKLFF; CDR3 DNA: TGTGCCAGCAGTCCCAACCGGCAGGGAGGTGAAAAACTGTTTTTT
clone size: NA; J gene: TRBJ2-5; V gene: TRBV4-2; D gene: NA; CDR3 protein: CASSPGQQETQYF; CDR3 DNA: TGTGCCAGCAGCCCTGGACAGCAAGAGACCCAGTACTTC
clone size: NA; J gene: TRBJ1-1; V gene: TRBV29-1; D gene: NA; CDR3 protein: CSVAGVNTEAFF; CDR3 DNA: TGCAGCGTTGCAGGGGTGAACACTGAAGCTTTCTTT
clone size: NA; J gene: TRBJ2-5; V gene: TRBV4-2; D gene: TRBD2; CDR3 protein: CASSPASGGLETQYF; CDR3 DNA: TGTGCCAGCAGCCCGGCTAGCGGGGGATTGGAGACCCAGTACTTC
clone size: NA; J gene: TRBJ1-4; V gene: TRBV6-5; D gene: NA; CDR3 protein: CASSSGLNRGEKLFF; CDR3 DNA: TGTGCCAGCAGTTCCGGTCTCAACCGTGGGGAAAAACTGTTTTTT
clone size: NA; J gene: TRBJ2-5; V gene: TRBV6-4; D gene: NA; CDR3 protein: CAPRGTQYF; CDR3 DNA: TGTGCCCCCAGGGGGACCCAGTACTTC
clone size: NA; J gene: TRBJ1-2; V gene: TRBV18; D gene: TRBD1; CDR3 protein: CASSPTIQGADYGYTF; CDR3 DNA: TGTGCCAGCTCACCAACTATACAGGGGGCGGACTATGGCTACACCTTC
clone size: once; J gene: TRBJ1-1; V gene: TRBV6-5; D gene: NA; CDR3 protein: CASSYALDSLNTEAFF; CDR3 DNA: TGTGCCAGCAGTTACGCCTTGGACAGTTTGAACACTGAAGCTTTCTTT
clone size: NA; J gene: TRBJ2-6; V gene: TRBV5-1; D gene: TRBD1; CDR3 protein: CASSLTGAGANVLTF; CDR3 DNA: TGCGCCAGCAGCTTGACAGGGGCTGGGGCCAACGTCCTGACTTTC
clone size: NA; J gene: TRBJ2-2; V gene: TRBV7-9; D gene: TRBD2; CDR3 protein: CASSPEWTSGRITGELFF; CDR3 DNA: TGTGCCAGCAGCCCCGAATGGACTAGCGGGAGGATCACCGGGGAGCTGTTTTTT
clone size: NA; J gene: TRBJ2-1; V gene: TRBV4-1; D gene: NA; CDR3 protein: CASSHPTGRGTYNEQFF; CDR3 DNA: TGCGCCAGCAGCCACCCTACGGGGAGAGGGACCTACAATGAGCAGTTCTTC